This T cell receptor beta chain was observed in a study of T cell responses to AZD1222 COVID-19 vaccine. The table lists this clone with a count of one. TCRdb's table, derived via immunoSEQ multiplex PCR, lists solely in-frame clones and lacks some. The sample yields 150,000 to 200,000 clones, about 87% seen once. The germline gives CDR1 KGHSH, CDR2 LQKENI. This CDR3 region has 14 residues. Trimming at V came to 3 bases and at J to 4 bases, leaving 4 bases not matched to a gene. The receptor was derived from an adult in good health. The sample in question was peripheral blood, obtained on day 0 of AZD1222 vaccination. This chain connects TRBV18 to TRBJ2-3; 7 bases fit TRBD2. The CDR3 here is CASSPGGGPDTQYF. The CDR3 region has the DNA TGTGCCAGCTCACCGGGCGGGGGTCCAGATACGCAGTATTTT.